Below are 31 T cell receptor beta chains sequenced from a single sample in a study of PD-L1 blockade in urothelial cancer. Profiling relied on immunoSEQ multiplex PCR, and the TCRdb table lists in-frame clones only, not all of them. This repertoire shows about 95,000 clones, nearly 90% found once; its top ten account for around 1.6%. The time point here: pretreatment peripheral blood. The input for sequencing was PBMCs, taken around atezolizumab (anti-PD-L1) treatment. These receptor sequences come from a man aged 60 to 69 with urothelial cancer.

The chain is built from TRBV7-9 and TRBJ2-3, with a tentative D call TRBD2 (5 bases). The CDR3 extends over 14 amino acids. The germline V and J ends were trimmed by 5 bases and 4 bases, with 13 bases remaining between them. The germline V gene has CDR1 SEHNR and CDR2 FQNEAQ (reference sequence). The CDR3 loop is CASSPGSVADTQYF. CDR3 sequence (DNA): TGTGCCAGCAGCCCGGGGTCCGTCGCAGATACGCAGTATTTT.

The chain combines TRBV19 with TRBJ2-2; TRBD2 is a possible D gene (5 bases). CDR3 size: 15 residues. The V gene lost 4 bases and the J gene lost 4 bases, with 13 bases spanning the gap. Germline CDR1 and CDR2: LNHDA and SQIVND (reference sequence). The CDR3 DNA reads as TGTGCCAGTAGTAGAGGGTCGCAGCCCACCGGGGAGCTGTTTTTT. It yields the protein CASSRGSQPTGELFF.

This rearrangement joins TRBV4-2 to TRBJ2-3; 7 bases align to TRBD2. V dropped 1 base and J dropped 0; count of bases not matched to a gene: 10. The V gene's germline CDR1 is LGHNA and CDR2 YNFKEQ. CDR3 length: 18 amino acids. CDR3 bases: TGTGCCAGCAGCCAAGTTTCTTCTAGCGGTACTAGCACAGATACGCAGTATTTT. It translates to CASSQVSSSGTSTDTQYF.

The V gene is TRBV6-6, the J gene TRBJ2-1, with TRBD1 as a possible D gene (6 bases). The V end was cut by 7 bases, the J end by 5 bases, with 15 bases between. This CDR3 contains 14 residues. CDR1 is MNHNY, CDR2 SVGAGI, per germline (reference sequence). CDR3 bases: TGTGCCAGCAACGAGGGACAAAGGAACAATGAGCAGTTCTTC. Translating gives CASNEGQRNNEQFF.

This clone has just a few counts. The chain links TRBV2 to TRBJ1-1; no reliable D call. With 4 bases removed from V and 4 bases from J, the gap between germline ends came to 7 bases. Germline lookup yields CDR1 SNHLY and CDR2 FYNNEI. This CDR3 contains 12 residues. This CDR3 is CASSAGSTEAFF. CDR3 bases: TGTGCCAGCAGTGCGGGGAGCACTGAAGCTTTCTTT.

The chain has TRBV18 and TRBJ2-3; D perhaps matches TRBD2 (6 bases). V was clipped by 3 bases and J by 0 bases, with 19 bases between them. Germline CDR1 reads KGHSH; CDR2 reads LQKENI. This CDR3 comprises 18 residues. The CDR3: CASSPVDVGGTSTDTQYF. CDR3 nucleotide sequence: TGTGCCAGCTCACCTGTGGACGTTGGTGGGACTAGCACAGATACGCAGTATTTT.

V gene TRBV5-6 combines with J gene TRBJ2-5, with a weak D call TRBD2 (5 bases). The V gene lost 0 bases and the J gene lost 0 bases, with 9 bases spanning the gap. Germline CDR1 reads SGHDT; CDR2 reads YYEEEE. This CDR3 has 15 residues. In nucleotides, the CDR3 is TGTGCCAGCAGCTTGGTCCGAGGGCACCAAGAGACCCAGTACTTC. Its translation: CASSLVRGHQETQYF.

The chain carries TRBV4-1 and TRBJ2-2; TRBD1 matches at 11 bases. Germline V CDR1 and CDR2: MGHRA, YSYEKL. This CDR3 region has 17 residues. J gave up 6 bases and V 3 bases, and 9 bases lay outside the gene matches. The CDR3 region is CASSQGDRGGRAGELFF. The CDR3 nucleotides are TGCGCCAGCAGCCAGGGGGACAGGGGGGGTCGGGCCGGGGAGCTGTTTTTT.

This sequence joins TRBV6-6 and TRBJ2-7; D perhaps matches TRBD2 (6 bases). With 5 bases removed from V and 6 bases from J, the gap between germline ends came to 14 bases. The CDR3 covers 13 residues. CDR1 and CDR2 from the germline V gene are MNHNY and SVGAGI (reference sequence). The CDR3 region has the DNA TGTGCCAGCAGTCCGACTAGTTTTGCCGAGCAGTACTTC. It specifies CASSPTSFAEQYF.

The V call is TRBV7-8, the J call TRBJ2-1; 8 positions match TRBD2. V lost 4 bases and J lost 7; bases outside the gene matches: 6. Germline V CDR1 and CDR2: SGHVS, FQNEAQ. The CDR3 runs to 14 residues. CDR3 residues: CASSSGTSMNEQFF. The DNA for the CDR3 is TGTGCCAGCAGCTCTGGGACTAGTATGAATGAGCAGTTCTTC. The whole variable domain, filled in from reference TRBV7-8 and TRBJ2-1, reads GAGVSQSPRYKVAKRGQDVALRCDPISGHVSLFWYQQALGQGPEFLTYFQNEAQLDKSGLPSDRFFAERPEGSVSTLKIQRTQQEDSAVYLCASSSGTSMNEQFFGPGTRLTVL.

The chain employs TRBV7-2 and TRBJ2-7; 11 bases are a match to TRBD1. The CDR3 runs 16 residues. The trim removed 5 bases at V and 0 bases at J, leaving 6 bases unmatched. Germline values: CDR1 SGHTA, CDR2 FQGNSA. The CDR3 nucleotides read TGTGCCAGCAGCAAAGGACAGGGGGCTATCTCCTACGAGCAGTACTTC. It yields the protein CASSKGQGAISYEQYF.

The J gene is TRBJ2-7, the V gene TRBV5-1; 9 positions agree with TRBD2. Germline V lookup: CDR1 SGHRS, CDR2 YFSETQ. The ends lost 0 bases at V and 2 bases at J; junction bases unmatched: 9. The CDR3 contains 17 residues. The CDR3 coding sequence is TGCGCCAGCAGCTTGGACGGAGGCGGGGGGGCCGCCTACGAGCAGTACTTC. Its translation is CASSLDGGGGAAYEQYF.

The chain carries TRBV30 and TRBJ2-3; the D is unclear. Trimming pared 0 bases from V and 1 base from J, leaving 8 bases between. From germline, CDR1 is GTSNPN and CDR2 SVGIG (reference sequence). The CDR3 is 14 residues long. The CDR3 nucleotides are TGTGCCTGGAGTGTACTTACGCGCACAGATACGCAGTATTTT. Protein product: CAWSVLTRTDTQYF.

The chain carries TRBV7-9 and TRBJ2-7; no firm D call. V was shortened by 1 base and J by 2 bases, with 9 bases between the two germline ends. The CDR3 has 14 amino acids. In germline, CDR1 is SEHNR, CDR2 FQNEAQ (reference sequence). CDR3 DNA sequence: TGTGCCAGCAGCTTAGTTGACAAGGCCTACGAGCAGTACTTC. It translates to CASSLVDKAYEQYF.

This chain joins TRBV28 and TRBJ2-2; weak D call: TRBD2 (5 bases). V was pared by 5 bases and J by 6 bases, with 22 bases between. Germline values: CDR1 MDHEN, CDR2 SYDVKM. This CDR3 is 17 amino acids long. CDR3 nucleotides: TGTGCCAGCAGTCCCTCAGGACTGACCAAGGACTCCGGGGAGCTGTTTTTT. It yields the protein CASSPSGLTKDSGELFF. The variable domain in full, completed from reference TRBV28 and TRBJ2-2, reads DVKVTQSSRYLVKRTGEKVFLECVQDMDHENMFWYRQDPGLGLRLIYFSYDVKMKEKGDIPEGYSVSREKKERFSLILESASTNQTSMYLCASSPSGLTKDSGELFFGEGSRLTVL.

The V gene is TRBV7-2, the J gene TRBJ1-1, with 8 bases aligning to TRBD1. The germline CDR1 and CDR2 sequences are SGHTA and FQGNSA. Losses at the gene ends were 2 bases for V and 5 bases for J; bases not matched to a gene: 4. The length of the CDR3 is 14 residues. In nucleotides, the CDR3 is TGTGCCAGCAGCTTAAACACAGGGGGGACTGAAGCTTTCTTT. It yields the protein CASSLNTGGTEAFF.

The CDR3 loop reads CASSEYPRGTEQYF. CDR3 DNA sequence: TGTGCCAGCAGTGAATACCCTCGGGGGACGGAGCAGTACTTC. The rearrangement uses TRBV2 and TRBJ2-5, with D tentatively TRBD2 (6 bases). V gave up 2 bases and J gave up 11 bases, with 18 bases separating them. CDR3 size: 14 residues. The germline CDR1 and CDR2 sequences are SNHLY and FYNNEI.

The V call is TRBV6-1, the J call TRBJ2-1; D remains ambiguous. The germline CDR1 and CDR2 sequences are MNHNS and SASEGT. This CDR3 has 14 amino acids. V gave up 2 bases and J gave up 8 bases, with 13 bases separating them. The CDR3: CASSELGPSDEQFF. In DNA, the CDR3 is TGTGCCAGCAGTGAACTAGGCCCCTCGGATGAGCAGTTCTTC.

The chain has TRBV12-5 and TRBJ2-2; 8 bases line up with TRBD1. The ends lost 1 base at V and 4 bases at J; junction bases unmatched: 5. The CDR3 is 16 amino acids. The germline V gene has CDR1 LGHNT and CDR2 FRNRAP. CDR3 sequence (DNA): TGTGCTAGTGGTTTGGGACAGGGGTTACTCACCGGGGAGCTGTTTTTT. This codes for CASGLGQGLLTGELFF.

The rearrangement links TRBV19 to TRBJ1-2; TRBD1 agrees at 12 bases. With 6 bases clipped from V and 8 bases from J, the junction kept 4 bases outside the gene matches. The CDR3 is 13 amino acids. Germline lookup yields CDR1 LNHDA and CDR2 SQIVND (reference sequence). Here the CDR3 DNA reads TGTGCCAGTAGGGGACAGGGGGCCGGCGGCTACACCTTC. Its protein product is CASRGQGAGGYTF.

This chain links TRBV5-4 with TRBJ1-5, with 7 nucleotides matching TRBD1. CDR1 and CDR2 (germline): SGHNT, YYREEE (reference sequence). This CDR3 region has 14 residues. Losses at the gene ends were 4 bases for V and 2 bases for J; bases not matched to a gene: 3. The CDR3 DNA is TGTGCCAGCAGCCGCGGGACAGGCAATCAGCCCCAGCATTTT. Translating gives CASSRGTGNQPQHF.

This chain uses TRBV7-8 with TRBJ2-7; 7 bases align to TRBD1. The CDR3 covers 14 residues. The germline V gene encodes CDR1 SGHVS and CDR2 FQNEAQ. The ends lost 5 bases at V and 3 bases at J; junction bases unmatched: 7. The DNA for the CDR3 is TGTGCCAGCAGCCCAAGAACAGGGGACTACGAGCAGTACTTC. Amino acids: CASSPRTGDYEQYF.

The chain has TRBV18 and TRBJ2-5; 8 bases fit TRBD1. V shed 3 bases and J 4 bases; nucleotides not matched to a gene: 4. Germline CDR1 KGHSH, CDR2 LQKENI. The CDR3 covers 14 residues. The DNA of the CDR3 is TGTGCCAGCTCACCCCCCGACAGGGGAGAGACCCAGTACTTC. Amino acids: CASSPPDRGETQYF.

The genes are TRBV7-2 and TRBJ2-5, with 7 positions matching TRBD2. Germline V CDR1 and CDR2: SGHTA, FQGNSA. The junction had 9 bases not matched to a gene; V was cut back by 1 base and J by 7 bases. The CDR3 covers 15 residues. The CDR3 DNA sequence: TGTGCCAGCAGCTTAGGGCTAGCGGTGGGTGGGACCCAGTACTTC. It codes for CASSLGLAVGGTQYF. The full variable domain, with the rest looked up from reference TRBV7-2 and TRBJ2-5, is GAGVSQSPSNKVTEKGKDVELRCDPISGHTALYWYRQSLGQGLEFLIYFQGNSAPDKSGLPSDRFSAERTGGSVSTLTIQRTQQEDSAVYLCASSLGLAVGGTQYFGPGTRLLVL.

The V and J genes are TRBV30 and TRBJ2-7; the match to TRBD2 covers 9 bases. Germline V gives CDR1 GTSNPN, CDR2 SVGIG (reference sequence). Trimming removed 3 bases from V and 1 base from J; junction bases left unmatched: 4. The CDR3 contains 14 residues. CDR3 amino acids: CAWRRGGSSYEQYF. CDR3 bases: TGTGCCTGGAGGCGGGGGGGGAGTTCCTACGAGCAGTACTTC.

The chain carries TRBV28 and TRBJ2-1, with D unresolved. CDR3 length: 15 residues. Trimming shortened V by 4 bases and J by 0 bases, and 10 bases separated the two germline ends. Germline values: CDR1 MDHEN, CDR2 SYDVKM. The CDR3 loop reads CASSSLFSSYNEQFF. The CDR3 region has the DNA TGTGCCAGCAGTTCCCTCTTCAGCTCCTACAATGAGCAGTTCTTC. The full variable domain, rest sourced from reference TRBV28 and TRBJ2-1, is DVKVTQSSRYLVKRTGEKVFLECVQDMDHENMFWYRQDPGLGLRLIYFSYDVKMKEKGDIPEGYSVSREKKERFSLILESASTNQTSMYLCASSSLFSSYNEQFFGPGTRLTVL.

The rearrangement links TRBV7-9 to TRBJ2-7; 11 bases match TRBD2. CDR3 length: 16 residues. The ends lost 1 base at V and 2 bases at J; junction bases unmatched: 4. Germline V gene sequence: CDR1 SEHNR, CDR2 FQNEAQ (reference sequence). The chain's CDR3 is CASSLVGGLAAYEQYF. CDR3 nucleotide sequence: TGTGCCAGCAGCTTAGTGGGGGGACTAGCGGCCTACGAGCAGTACTTC. Complete variable domain (other parts from reference TRBV7-9 and TRBJ2-7): DTGVSQNPRHKITKRGQNVTFRCDPISEHNRLYWYRQTLGQGPEFLTYFQNEAQLEKSRLLSDRFSAERPKGSFSTLEIQRTEQGDSAMYLCASSLVGGLAAYEQYFGPGTRLTVT.

The chain has TRBV7-2 and TRBJ2-7; D is possibly TRBD1 (5 bases). In germline, CDR1 is SGHTA, CDR2 FQGNSA. The CDR3 is 14 residues long. The V gene lost 5 bases and the J gene lost 3 bases, with 14 bases spanning the gap. The CDR3, as DNA: TGTGCCAGCAGCGCAGGCATGGGGCGCTACGAGCAGTACTTC. It specifies CASSAGMGRYEQYF.

The chain couples TRBV30 to TRBJ2-1; 9 bases align to TRBD2. This CDR3 comprises 16 residues. The V gene end was trimmed by 2 bases and the J gene end by 8 bases; junction bases not matched to a gene: 13. From germline, CDR1 is GTSNPN and CDR2 SVGIG (reference sequence). CDR3 region: CAWSPRLAERYHEQFF. The CDR3 DNA reads TGTGCCTGGAGTCCACGACTAGCGGAAAGGTACCATGAGCAGTTCTTC. Variable domain in full (rest from reference TRBV30 and TRBJ2-1): SQTIHQWPATLVQPVGSPLSLECTVEGTSNPNLYWYRQAAGRGLQLLFYSVGIGQISSEVPQNLSASRPQDRQFILSSKKLLLSDSGFYLCAWSPRLAERYHEQFFGPGTRLTVL.

The J gene is TRBJ2-3, the V gene TRBV7-8, with TRBD2 matching 14 bases. V trimming: 5 bases; J trimming: 5 bases; junction bases outside the gene matches: 18. Germline CDR1 reads SGHVS; CDR2 reads FQNEAQ. There are 20 residues in the CDR3. CDR3 region: CASSNYPGLAGEEQGDTQYF. The CDR3, as DNA: TGTGCCAGCAGCAACTACCCGGGACTAGCGGGAGAGGAACAGGGAGATACGCAGTATTTT.

This chain's CDR3 is CASSSRDLDEKLFF. The CDR3 DNA reads TGTGCCAGTAGTTCGAGGGATTTGGATGAAAAACTGTTTTTT. The chain couples TRBV19 to TRBJ1-4; D is ambiguous. The CDR3 spans 14 residues. V was trimmed by 5 bases and J by 6 bases, leaving 13 bases between them. CDR1 is LNHDA and CDR2 is SQIVND in the germline V gene (reference sequence).